This T cell receptor beta chain was identified in a study of molecular identifiers for immune sequencing clone quantification. Previously described methods and listed TCR primers were used for bulk TCR libraries. A single record per CDR3 protein comes from TCRdb applying MiXCR to the PCR reads. The profile covers under 100,000 distinct CDR3 sequences, with around 25% appearing a single time and 0.6% to 0.9% taken by the ten largest. After removal of 6 bases from V and 4 bases from J, the junction contained 8 bases not matched to a gene. The CDR3 spans 14 residues. The germline V gene has CDR1 MNHEY and CDR2 SVGEGT. The study's findings and limits: Highly expanded clone sizes could be underestimated by identical TCR molecules sharing a barcode.

In the case of this clonotype: Its antigen remains unknown.

The genes are TRBV6-2 or TRBV6-3 and TRBJ1-1; 7 bases align to TRBD1. Sequencing was performed on naive CD8+ T cells from blood, with Jurkat cell RNA spiked in. Subset here: FACS-sorted CD8+CD4-CCR7+CD45RA+ naive T cells. The source is a human donor in good health. Some libraries in this study had Jurkat cell RNA spiked in. CDR3 region: CASRDYGTVTEAFF. The CDR3 DNA sequence: TGTGCCAGCAGAGACTACGGGACAGTCACTGAAGCTTTCTTT.